The T cell receptor (beta chain) under discussion was sequenced for a study of regulatory T cells in long-lasting Graves disease. Germline V gene lookup returns CDR1 MNHEY and CDR2 SMNVEV (reference sequence). Deletions cut 5 bases from V and 1 base from J, with 14 bases between. The CDR3 has 16 residues. Arm-PCR with iRepertoire HTBI primers amplified the CDR3 regions for these TCR beta libraries. Each CDR3 protein is one row after TCRdb ran MiXCR on the multiplex PCR reads. The sample holds over 450,000 distinct CDR3 sequences; roughly 21% are singletons and the top ten take roughly 6.9%. Documented time point: persistent/refractory GD, antithyroid drugs over 5 years with positive TRAb. Extracted RNA from PBMCs served as the source of the TCR library.

The chain recombines TRBV27 with TRBJ2-2, with D uncertain. The sequencing used peripheral blood mononuclear cells (PBMCs), collected when the disease was refractory, from a patient treated with antithyroid drugs. This TCR was recovered from a female donor with Graves disease. The CDR3 loop is CASSPRRIQNTGELFF. CDR3 in DNA: TGTGCCAGCAGTCCCCGCAGAATCCAGAACACCGGGGAGCTGTTTTTT.